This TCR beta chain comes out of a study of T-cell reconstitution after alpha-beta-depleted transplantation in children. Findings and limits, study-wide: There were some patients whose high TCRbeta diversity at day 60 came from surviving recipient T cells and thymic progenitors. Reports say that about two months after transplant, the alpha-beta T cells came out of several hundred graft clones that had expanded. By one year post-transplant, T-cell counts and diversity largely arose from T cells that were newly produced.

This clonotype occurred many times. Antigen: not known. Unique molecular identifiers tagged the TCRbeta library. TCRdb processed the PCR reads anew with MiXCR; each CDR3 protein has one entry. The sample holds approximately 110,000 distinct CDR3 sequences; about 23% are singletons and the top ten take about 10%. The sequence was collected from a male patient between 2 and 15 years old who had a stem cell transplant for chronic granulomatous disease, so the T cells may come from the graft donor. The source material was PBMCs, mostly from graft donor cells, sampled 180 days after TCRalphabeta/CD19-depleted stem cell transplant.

CDR3 loop: CSARDPSSGTNWPYNEQFF. The CDR3 DNA reads as TGCAGTGCTAGAGATCCCTCTAGCGGGACTAATTGGCCCTACAATGAGCAGTTCTTC. The chain has TRBV20-1 and TRBJ2-1, with 9 bases identical to TRBD2. The junction had 14 bases not matched to a gene; V was cut back by 0 bases and J by 2 bases. Germline assignment: CDR1 DFQATT and CDR2 SNEGSKA (reference sequence). This CDR3 is built from 19 residues.